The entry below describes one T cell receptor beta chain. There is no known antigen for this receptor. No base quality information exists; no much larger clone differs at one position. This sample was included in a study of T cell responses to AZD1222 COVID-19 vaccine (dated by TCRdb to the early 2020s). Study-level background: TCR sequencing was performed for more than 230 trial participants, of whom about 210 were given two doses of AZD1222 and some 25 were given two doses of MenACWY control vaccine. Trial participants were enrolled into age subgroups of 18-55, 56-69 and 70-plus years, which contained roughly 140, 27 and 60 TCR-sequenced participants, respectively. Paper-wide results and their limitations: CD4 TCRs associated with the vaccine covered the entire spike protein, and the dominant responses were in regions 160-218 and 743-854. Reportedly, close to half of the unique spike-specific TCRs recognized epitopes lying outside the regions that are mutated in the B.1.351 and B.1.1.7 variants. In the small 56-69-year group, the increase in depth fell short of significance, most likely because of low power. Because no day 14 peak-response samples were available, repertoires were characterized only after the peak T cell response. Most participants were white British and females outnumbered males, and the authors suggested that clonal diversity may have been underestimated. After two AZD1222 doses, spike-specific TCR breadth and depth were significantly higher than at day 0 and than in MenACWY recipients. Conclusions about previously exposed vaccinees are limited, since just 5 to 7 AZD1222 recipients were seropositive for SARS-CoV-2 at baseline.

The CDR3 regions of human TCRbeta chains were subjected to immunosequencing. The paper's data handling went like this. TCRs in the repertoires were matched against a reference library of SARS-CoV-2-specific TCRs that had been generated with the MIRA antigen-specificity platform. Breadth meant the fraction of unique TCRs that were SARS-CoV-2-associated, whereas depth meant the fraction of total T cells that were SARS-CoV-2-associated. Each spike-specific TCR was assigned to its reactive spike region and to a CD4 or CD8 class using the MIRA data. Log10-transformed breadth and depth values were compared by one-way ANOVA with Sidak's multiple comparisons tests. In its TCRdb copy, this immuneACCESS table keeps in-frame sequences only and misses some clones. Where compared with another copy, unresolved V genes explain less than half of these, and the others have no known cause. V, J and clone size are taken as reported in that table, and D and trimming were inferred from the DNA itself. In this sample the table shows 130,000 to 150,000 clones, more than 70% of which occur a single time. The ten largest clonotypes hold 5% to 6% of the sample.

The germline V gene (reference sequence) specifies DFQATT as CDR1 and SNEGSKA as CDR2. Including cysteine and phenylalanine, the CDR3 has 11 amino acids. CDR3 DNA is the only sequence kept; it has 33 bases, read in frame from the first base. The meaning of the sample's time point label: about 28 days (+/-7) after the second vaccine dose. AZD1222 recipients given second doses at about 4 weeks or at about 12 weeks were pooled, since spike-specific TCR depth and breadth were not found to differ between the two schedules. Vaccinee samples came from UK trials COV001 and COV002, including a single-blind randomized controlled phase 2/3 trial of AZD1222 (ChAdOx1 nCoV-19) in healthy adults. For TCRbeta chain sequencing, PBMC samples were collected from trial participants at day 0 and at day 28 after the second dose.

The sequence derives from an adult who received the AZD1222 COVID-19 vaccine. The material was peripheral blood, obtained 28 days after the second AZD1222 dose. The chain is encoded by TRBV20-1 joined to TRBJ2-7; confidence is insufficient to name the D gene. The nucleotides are TGCAGACCCGGACCGGGCTACGAGCAGTACTTC. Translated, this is CRPGPGYEQYF.